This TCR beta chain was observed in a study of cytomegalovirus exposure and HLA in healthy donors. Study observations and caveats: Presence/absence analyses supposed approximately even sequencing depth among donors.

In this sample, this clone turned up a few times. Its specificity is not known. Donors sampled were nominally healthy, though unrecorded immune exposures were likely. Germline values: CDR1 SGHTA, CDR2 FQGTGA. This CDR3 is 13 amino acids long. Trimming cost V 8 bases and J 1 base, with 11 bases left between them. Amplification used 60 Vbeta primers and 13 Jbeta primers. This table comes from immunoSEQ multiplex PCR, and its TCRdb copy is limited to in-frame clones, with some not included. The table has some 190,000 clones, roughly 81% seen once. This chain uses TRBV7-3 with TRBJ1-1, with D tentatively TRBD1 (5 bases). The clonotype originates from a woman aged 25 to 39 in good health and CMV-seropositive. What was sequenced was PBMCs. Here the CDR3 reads CASGVQGNTEAFF. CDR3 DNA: TGTGCCAGCGGGGTGCAGGGGAACACTGAAGCTTTCTTT.